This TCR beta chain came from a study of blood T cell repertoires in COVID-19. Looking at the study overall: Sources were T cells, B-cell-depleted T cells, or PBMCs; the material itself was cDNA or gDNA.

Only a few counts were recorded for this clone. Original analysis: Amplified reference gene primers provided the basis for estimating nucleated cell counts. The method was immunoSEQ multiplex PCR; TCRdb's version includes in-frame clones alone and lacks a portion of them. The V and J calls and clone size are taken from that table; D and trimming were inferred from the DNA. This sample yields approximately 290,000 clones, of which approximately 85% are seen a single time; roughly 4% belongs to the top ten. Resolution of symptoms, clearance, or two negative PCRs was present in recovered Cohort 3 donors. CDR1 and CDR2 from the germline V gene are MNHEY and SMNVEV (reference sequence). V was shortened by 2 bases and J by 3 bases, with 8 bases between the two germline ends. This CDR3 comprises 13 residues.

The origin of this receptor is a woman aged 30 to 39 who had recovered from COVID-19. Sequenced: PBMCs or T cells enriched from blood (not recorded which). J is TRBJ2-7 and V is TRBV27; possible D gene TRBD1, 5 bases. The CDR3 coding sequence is TGTGCCAGCAGTTTAAGGCAGGGCTACGAGCAGTACTTC. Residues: CASSLRQGYEQYF.